This T cell receptor beta chain was obtained from a study of tumor-infiltrating lymphocytes in localized non-small cell lung cancer. On the study more broadly: Tumor tissue and non-adjacent uninvolved lung came from each patient.

The study, taken as a whole, reports: Recurrence-free survival showed no association with tumor T-cell fraction. Tumors had more T cell infiltration than uninvolved lung, per TCRbeta sequencing and CD3 counts. Available tissue quantity limited TCR sequencing to a patient subset.

Data came from immunoSEQ multiplex PCR; TCRdb stores just in-frame clones and leaves some out. The sample includes roughly 6,000 clones, 65% to 80% of them seen just once. The length of the CDR3 is 14 residues. CDR1 SGHNT and CDR2 YYREEE come from the germline V gene (reference sequence). Deletions cut 1 base from V and 1 base from J, with 8 bases between. Turning to this clone: Its antigen is unidentified.

The chain recombines TRBV5-4 with TRBJ2-5; D not certain. Sequencing used lung tumor tissue. This receptor was identified in a human donor with non-small cell lung cancer. CDR3 in amino acids: CASSLTGLQETQYF. The DNA for the CDR3 is TGTGCCAGCAGCTTGACCGGGCTCCAAGAGACCCAGTACTTC.